This TCR beta chain was recovered during a study of siplizumab effects on memory and regulatory T cells. Roughly 9.8 x 10^4 TCR templates were assayed per sample. The repertoire was sequenced with immunoSEQ multiplex PCR; TCRdb's copy has only in-frame clones and lacks some. The sample records roughly 110,000 clones, over 85% being singletons. In the case of this clone: The antigen is not known.

CDR3 length: 11 residues. CDR1 SQVTM and CDR2 ANQGSEA come from the germline V gene. V lost 6 bases and J lost 5; bases outside the gene matches: 3. Study-level findings and limits: Roughly 75-97% of proliferating CD4+ or CD8+ clones lacked an assignable naive or memory phenotype.

The sample consisted of non-Treg CD4+ T cells sorted from blood. The TCR comes from a human donor in good health. This chain uses TRBV29-1 with TRBJ2-5, with 7 nucleotides matching TRBD1. The CDR3 region has the DNA TGCAGCGTGTTACAGGGGGAGACCCAGTACTTC. Its translation is CSVLQGETQYF.